This T cell receptor (beta chain) came from a study of blood T cell repertoires in COVID-19 (dated by TCRdb to between 2020 and 2021). With regard to the full study: Collaborator samples came from the United States, Italy and Spain and covered acute and convalescent phases of COVID-19. The repertoires were made available in a free public database intended to serve as a resource for research on the immune response to SARS-CoV-2. The sample metadata nearly always contained a de-identified subject ID, COVID-19 status, age in years and sex. The material from the prospective study consisted of cDNA or gDNA derived from T cells, B-cell-depleted T cells, or PBMCs. HLA class I and class II types, where available, came from metadata supplied by the sample provider rather than from assay-based typing. The samples were drawn from two sources: the first 160 participants of the ongoing ImmuneRACE study, and 1,000 to 1,500 subjects contributed by 6 global collaborators. Subjects who had been exposed to COVID-19, were actively infected with it, or had recovered from it provided the deeply sampled blood TCRbeta repertoires that made up the dataset.

TCRbeta CDR3 regions were amplified from genomic DNA by means of the immunoSEQ Assay, a bias-controlled multiplex PCR. Processing in the source paper ran as follows. Within the assay, amplification of reference gene primers was used to estimate how many nucleated cells each sample contained. Sequence reads were collapsed and filtered to measure the absolute abundance of every unique TCRbeta CDR3 rearrangement. Productive Simpson clonality was computed per sample as the square root of Simpson's diversity index over productive rearrangements. Not all clones reach the TCRdb copy of this immuneACCESS table, which keeps in-frame sequences only. Checked studies attribute under half of the gap to unresolved V genes and leave the rest unexplained. For V, J and clone size, that table is used; D and trimming come from the DNA. For this sample the table gives about 100,000 clones, of which less than 90% were detected only once. The ten largest clones capture approximately 7% of the sample.

As for this clone: The specificity of this receptor is unknown. One base away there is no much larger clone; base qualities are not given.

Collaborating institutions collected whole blood in K2EDTA tubes following their own protocols. For TCRbeta analysis, collaborator samples were shipped as frozen whole blood, as isolated PBMCs, or as DNA extracted from either sample type. Overall study outcomes, separate from this receptor: The quantity of clinical and demographic metadata differed by source and by participant and was supplied without curation.

As encoded in the germline V gene, CDR1 is SGHTA while CDR2 is FQGNSA. The CDR3 runs 15 amino acids, cysteine and phenylalanine included. The only DNA kept is the CDR3, 45 bases in frame from the first base. Relative to germline, V is 3 bases shorter and J is 3 bases shorter, with 14 bases between their ends. Sequencing was done on a sample of peripheral blood. The receptor was derived from a young man in a cohort sampled during active COVID-19. The chain joins TRBV7-2 to TRBJ2-5; possibly the D gene is TRBD2, per 5 matching bases. The DNA sequence is given as TGTGCCAGCAGCTTCGCGGGCCGGGGAAAAGAGACCCAGTACTTC. This codes for CASSFAGRGKETQYF.